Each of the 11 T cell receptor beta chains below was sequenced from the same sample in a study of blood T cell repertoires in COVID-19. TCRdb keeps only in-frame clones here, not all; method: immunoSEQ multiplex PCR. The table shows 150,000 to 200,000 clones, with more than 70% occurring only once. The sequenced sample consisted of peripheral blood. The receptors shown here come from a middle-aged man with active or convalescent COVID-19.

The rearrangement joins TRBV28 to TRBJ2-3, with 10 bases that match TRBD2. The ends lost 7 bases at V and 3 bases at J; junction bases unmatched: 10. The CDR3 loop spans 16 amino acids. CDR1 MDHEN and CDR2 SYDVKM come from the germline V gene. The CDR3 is CASTLRPSGRTDTQYF. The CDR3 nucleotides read TGTGCCAGCACCCTCCGCCCTAGCGGGAGAACAGATACGCAGTATTTT.

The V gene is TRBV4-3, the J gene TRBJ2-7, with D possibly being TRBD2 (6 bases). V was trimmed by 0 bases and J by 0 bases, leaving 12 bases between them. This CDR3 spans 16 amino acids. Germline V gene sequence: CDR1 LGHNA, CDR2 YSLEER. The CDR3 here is CASSQDLAGNSYEQYF. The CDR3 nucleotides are TGCGCCAGCAGCCAAGATCTCGCGGGAAACTCCTACGAGCAGTACTTC.

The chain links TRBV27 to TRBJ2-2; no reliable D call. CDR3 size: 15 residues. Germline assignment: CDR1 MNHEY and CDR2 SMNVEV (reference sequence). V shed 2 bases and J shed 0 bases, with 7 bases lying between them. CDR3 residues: CASSLETTNTGELFF. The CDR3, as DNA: TGTGCCAGCAGTTTAGAGACAACGAACACCGGGGAGCTGTTTTTT.

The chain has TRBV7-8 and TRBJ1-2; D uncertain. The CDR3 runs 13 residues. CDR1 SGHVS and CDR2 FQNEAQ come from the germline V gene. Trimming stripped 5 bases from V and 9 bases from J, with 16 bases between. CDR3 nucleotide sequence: TGTGCCAGCAGCCGTATCTCCGACATAAGCTACACCTTC. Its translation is CASSRISDISYTF.

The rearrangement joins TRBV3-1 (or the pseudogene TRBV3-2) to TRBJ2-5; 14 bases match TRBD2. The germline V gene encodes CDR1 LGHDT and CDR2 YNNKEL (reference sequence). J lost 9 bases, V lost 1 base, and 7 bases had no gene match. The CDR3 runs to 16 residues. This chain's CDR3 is CASSQGGLAGGGAQYF. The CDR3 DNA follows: TGTGCCAGCAGCCAAGGCGGACTAGCGGGGGGCGGGGCCCAGTACTTC.

The CDR3 here is CASSQDPGGYEQYF. The CDR3 DNA reads as TGCGCCAGCAGCCAAGACCCGGGGGGCTACGAGCAGTACTTC. The chain couples TRBV4-3 to TRBJ2-7, with 7 bases matching TRBD2. Germline V lookup: CDR1 LGHNA, CDR2 YSLEER. Losses at the gene ends were 0 bases for V and 3 bases for J; bases not matched to a gene: 2. The CDR3 length is 14 residues.

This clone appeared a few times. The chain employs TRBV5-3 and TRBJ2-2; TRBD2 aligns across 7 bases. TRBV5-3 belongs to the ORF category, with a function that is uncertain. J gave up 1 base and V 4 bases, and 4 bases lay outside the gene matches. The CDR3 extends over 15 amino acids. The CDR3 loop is CARSLAEWNTGELFF. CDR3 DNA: TGTGCCAGAAGCCTAGCGGAGTGGAACACCGGGGAGCTGTTTTTT.

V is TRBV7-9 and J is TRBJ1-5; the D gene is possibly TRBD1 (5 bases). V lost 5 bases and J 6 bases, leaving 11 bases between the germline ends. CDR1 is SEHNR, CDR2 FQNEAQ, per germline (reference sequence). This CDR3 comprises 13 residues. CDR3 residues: CASSIGGTQPQHF. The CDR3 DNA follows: TGTGCCAGCAGCATCGGGGGTACTCAGCCCCAGCATTTT.

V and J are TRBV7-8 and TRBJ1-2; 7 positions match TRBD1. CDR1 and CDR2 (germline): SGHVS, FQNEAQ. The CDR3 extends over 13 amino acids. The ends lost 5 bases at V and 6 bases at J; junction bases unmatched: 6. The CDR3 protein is CASSRGTDDGYTF. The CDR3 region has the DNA TGTGCCAGCAGCCGAGGGACAGATGATGGCTACACCTTC.

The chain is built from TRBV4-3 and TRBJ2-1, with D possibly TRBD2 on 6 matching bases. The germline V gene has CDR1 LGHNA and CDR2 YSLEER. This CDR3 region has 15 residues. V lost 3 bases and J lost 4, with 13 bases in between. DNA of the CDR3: TGCGCCAGCAGCCACGGGACTGTGAGATACAATGAGCAGTTCTTC. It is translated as CASSHGTVRYNEQFF.

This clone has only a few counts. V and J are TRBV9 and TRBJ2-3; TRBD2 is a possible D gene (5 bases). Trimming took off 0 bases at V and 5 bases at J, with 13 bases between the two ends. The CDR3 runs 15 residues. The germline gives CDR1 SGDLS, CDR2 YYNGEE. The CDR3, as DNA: TGTGCCAGCAGCGTAGCCTGGGTCGGGAAAGATACGCAGTATTTT. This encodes CASSVAWVGKDTQYF.